The rows below give T cell receptor beta chains drawn from one sample of a study of spatial heterogeneity in lung cancer. From the 5' RACE reads, TCRdb called clonotypes with MiXCR, one entry per CDR3 protein. The table lists approximately 40,000 distinct CDR3 sequences, around 7% of them singletons. The specimen was PBMCs, collected at surgery. These receptors all come from a male donor with early-stage non-small cell lung cancer. Both conserved end residues are part of each CDR3. D genes are given only for firm matches. Clone size, where shown, is once, few, many, or a class for clones that have expanded.

v_call	d_call	clone_size	j_call	cdr3_nt	cdr3_aa
TRBV5-5	TRBD1	.	TRBJ2-3	TGTGCCAGCAGCTTAGTGACAGGGATCACAGATACGCAGTATTTT	CASSLVTGITDTQYF
TRBV29-1	.	many	TRBJ2-3	TGCAGCGTTCAGCAAGCTTACACAGATACGCAGTATTTT	CSVQQAYTDTQYF
TRBV20-1	.	many	TRBJ1-1	TGCAGTGCATTGAGGGCAGTATGGAACACTGAAGCTTTCTTT	CSALRAVWNTEAFF
TRBV18	TRBD2	many	TRBJ2-3	TGTGCCAGCAGGACTAGCGGGAGCCCAGATACGCAGTATTTT	CASRTSGSPDTQYF
TRBV6-5	.	many	TRBJ2-7	TGTGCCAGCAGGCCGGACAGTTTGGGGGCCTACGAGCAGTACTTC	CASRPDSLGAYEQYF
TRBV6-2/TRBV6-3	TRBD2	many	TRBJ2-2	TGTGCCAGCAGTTTAGCGGGAGGGCTGCCGGAGCTGTTTTTT	CASSLAGGLPELFF
TRBV24-1	TRBD2	many	TRBJ2-3	TGTGCCACCAGTGACGCGGGAGGGCCGCAGGAAGATACGCAGTATTTT	CATSDAGGPQEDTQYF
TRBV7-9	TRBD1	many	TRBJ1-1	TGTGCCATCCCATTCGGACAGGGAGCTTTCTTT	CAIPFGQGAFF
TRBV6-2/TRBV6-3	TRBD2	many	TRBJ2-1	TGTGCCAGCAGTTACGTGGGCACCAAGCGGGGGAGTGCGAGATTGGGCAATGAGCAGTTCTTC	CASSYVGTKRGSARLGNEQFF
TRBV4-3	TRBD1	many	TRBJ2-1	TGCGCCAGCAGCCAAAGCACAAACGGACAGGGGCGAAATGAGCAGTTCTTC	CASSQSTNGQGRNEQFF
TRBV5-8	.	few	TRBJ1-2	TGTGCCAGCAGCCACAAATCCGTACCAGGGATGGGGGGCTACACCTTC	CASSHKSVPGMGGYTF
TRBV12-3/TRBV12-4	.	few	TRBJ1-1	TGTGCCAGCAGTCTACAGTCGGACACTGAAGCTTTCTTT	CASSLQSDTEAFF
TRBV15	.	many	TRBJ2-1	TGTGCCACCAGCGGACGGGAGATCTACAATGAGCAGTTCTTC	CATSGREIYNEQFF
TRBV6-5	.	many	TRBJ2-3	TGTGCCAGCAGTACCCCAAACAGGGATCGGGCTACGCAGTATTTT	CASSTPNRDRATQYF
TRBV2	TRBD2	many	TRBJ2-3	TGTGCCAGCACAATTAGCGGGGGGCAGGATACGCAGTATTTT	CASTISGGQDTQYF
TRBV5-5	TRBD1	many	TRBJ2-3	TGTGCCAGCAGCTTAAGGACAGGGGGCGTGTCAGATACGCAGTATTTT	CASSLRTGGVSDTQYF
TRBV11-2	TRBD1	.	TRBJ1-5	TGTGCCAGCAGCTTAGGACACAGGGGAGGGAATCAGCCCCAGCATTTT	CASSLGHRGGNQPQHF
TRBV19	.	.	TRBJ1-5	TGTGCCAGTAGTATTCCCGGGAATCAGCCCCAGCATTTT	CASSIPGNQPQHF
TRBV30	.	many	TRBJ2-7	TGTGCCTGGAGTTGGACAGTGACTGAAGAGCAGTACTTC	CAWSWTVTEEQYF
TRBV6-2/TRBV6-3	.	many	TRBJ1-2	TGTGCCAGCAGTTACCCCGTCTATGGCTACACCTTC	CASSYPVYGYTF
TRBV7-3	.	few	TRBJ1-6	TGTGCCAGCAGCCCCTACGGGGGGGACCGACATTCACCCCTCCACTTT	CASSPYGGDRHSPLHF
TRBV30	.	.	TRBJ1-3	TGTGCCTGGACAGGGCCTGAAAACACCATATATTTT	CAWTGPENTIYF
TRBV6-5	TRBD1	many	TRBJ2-1	TGTGCCAGCAGAGAACACCTTGGACAGGGAAAACACAATGAGCAGTTCTTC	CASREHLGQGKHNEQFF
TRBV20-1	TRBD1	few	TRBJ1-5	TGCAGTGCTGCCAACCGGGACAGGGGATATCAGCCCCAGCATTTT	CSAANRDRGYQPQHF
TRBV6-1	.	many	TRBJ2-6	TGTGCCAGCAGTGAACCCCCTGAGGCCAACGTCCTGACTTTC	CASSEPPEANVLTF
TRBV4-3	.	many	TRBJ1-1	TGCGCCAGCAGCCAAGATCTGGGGGCAACCAACACTGAAGCTTTCTTT	CASSQDLGATNTEAFF
TRBV29-1	.	many	TRBJ2-2	TGCAGCGTTGTCGGACAGCACAACACCGGGGAGCTGTTTTTT	CSVVGQHNTGELFF
TRBV7-2	TRBD1	many	TRBJ1-1	TGTGCCAGCAGCACTTCCGGGACAGCGAACACTGAAGCTTTCTTT	CASSTSGTANTEAFF
TRBV5-1	TRBD1	.	TRBJ1-5	TGCGCCAGCAGTATTGTGACAGGGAAGATCGGGCCCCAGCATTTT	CASSIVTGKIGPQHF
TRBV29-1	.	many	TRBJ1-1	TGCAGCGTTGGACGGCCCCAGAACACTGAAGCTTTCTTT	CSVGRPQNTEAFF
TRBV27	TRBD2	.	TRBJ2-5	TGTGCCAGCAGTTTATCAGCGGGAGGTGTAGGGACCCAGTACTTC	CASSLSAGGVGTQYF
TRBV24-1	TRBD1	few	TRBJ1-4	TGTGCCACCAGTGACAGGACAGGACCTAATGAAAAACTGTTTTTT	CATSDRTGPNEKLFF
TRBV6-4	TRBD2	.	TRBJ2-5	TGTGCCAGCAAGGCTAGCGGGACCAACCAAGAGACCCAGTACTTC	CASKASGTNQETQYF
TRBV7-2	.	few	TRBJ2-1	TGTGCCAGCAGCTTAGGTGGACCCCCCTACAATGAGCAGTTCTTC	CASSLGGPPYNEQFF
TRBV7-2	.	.	TRBJ1-5	TGTGCCAGCAGCCCGCGGGTCCATAGCAATCAGCCCCAGCATTTT	CASSPRVHSNQPQHF
TRBV20-1	TRBD2	many	TRBJ2-1	TGCAGTGCCCCGCCTAGCGGGAGCAACTATGAGCAGTTCTTC	CSAPPSGSNYEQFF
TRBV5-6	.	many	TRBJ2-2	TGTGCCAGCAGCTTCGGCACCGGGGAGCTGTTTTTT	CASSFGTGELFF
TRBV6-4	TRBD1	.	TRBJ1-1	TGTGCCAGCAGTGTTCTTTCCGGGACAGGGCGAGCTTTCTTT	CASSVLSGTGRAFF
TRBV3-1	TRBD1	many	TRBJ1-1	TGTGCCAGCAGCCTCCAGGGGGCAGAAACTGAAGCTTTCTTT	CASSLQGAETEAFF
TRBV11-3	.	few	TRBJ2-1	TGTGCCAGCAGCTTAGTGGGTGTCTACAATGAGCAGTTCTTC	CASSLVGVYNEQFF